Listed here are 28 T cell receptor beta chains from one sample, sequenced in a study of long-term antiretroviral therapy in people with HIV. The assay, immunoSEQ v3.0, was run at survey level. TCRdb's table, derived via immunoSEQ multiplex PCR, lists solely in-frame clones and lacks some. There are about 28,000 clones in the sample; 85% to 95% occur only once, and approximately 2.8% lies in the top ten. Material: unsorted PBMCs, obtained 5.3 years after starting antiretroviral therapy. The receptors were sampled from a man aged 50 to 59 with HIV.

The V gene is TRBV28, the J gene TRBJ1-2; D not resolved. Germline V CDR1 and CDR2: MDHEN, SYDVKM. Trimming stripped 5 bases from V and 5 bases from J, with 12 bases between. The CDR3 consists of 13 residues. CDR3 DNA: TGTGCCAGCAGTCCCAGGACCGCTTATGGCTACACCTTC. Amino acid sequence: CASSPRTAYGYTF.

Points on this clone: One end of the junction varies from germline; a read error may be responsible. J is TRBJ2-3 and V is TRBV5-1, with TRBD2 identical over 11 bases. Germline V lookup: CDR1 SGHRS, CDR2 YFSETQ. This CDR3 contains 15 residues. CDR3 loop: CASSLGTSGVTYGYF. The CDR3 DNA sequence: TGCGCCAGCAGTTTGGGGACTAGCGGTGTCACATACGGGTATTTT.

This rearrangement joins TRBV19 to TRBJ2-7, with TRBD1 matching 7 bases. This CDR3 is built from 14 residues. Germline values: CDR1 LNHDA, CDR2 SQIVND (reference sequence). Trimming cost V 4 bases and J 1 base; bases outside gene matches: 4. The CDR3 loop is CASSTLQGSYEQYF. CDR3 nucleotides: TGTGCCAGTAGTACCTTACAGGGGTCCTACGAGCAGTACTTC.

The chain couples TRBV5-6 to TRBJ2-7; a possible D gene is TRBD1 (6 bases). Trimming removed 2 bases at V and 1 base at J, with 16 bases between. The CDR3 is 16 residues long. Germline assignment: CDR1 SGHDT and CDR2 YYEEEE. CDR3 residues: CASSLSPGTISYEQYF. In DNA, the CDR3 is TGTGCCAGCAGCTTATCTCCCGGGACAATATCCTACGAGCAGTACTTC.

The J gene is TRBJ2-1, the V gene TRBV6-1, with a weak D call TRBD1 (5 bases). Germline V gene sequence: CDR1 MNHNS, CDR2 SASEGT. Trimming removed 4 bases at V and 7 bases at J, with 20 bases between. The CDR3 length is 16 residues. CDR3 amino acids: CASSGKELGRVNEQFF. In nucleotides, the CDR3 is TGTGCCAGCAGTGGGAAGGAGTTGGGCAGGGTAAATGAGCAGTTCTTC.

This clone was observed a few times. CDR3 nucleotide sequence: TGTGCCAGCAGCGTAGTGAAGGGCGCGGGCACTGAAGCTTTCTTT. This gives the protein CASSVVKGAGTEAFF. This chain uses TRBV9 with TRBJ1-1; no clear D gene. Germline CDR1 is SGDLS and CDR2 is YYNGEE. The CDR3 has 15 amino acids. Between the trimmed V and J ends, which lost 0 bases and 4 bases, there was a span of 13 bases. Drawing the rest from reference TRBV9 and TRBJ1-1, the complete variable domain is DSGVTQTPKHLITATGQRVTLRCSPRSGDLSVYWYQQSLDQGLQFLIQYYNGEERAKGNILERFSAQQFPDLHSELNLSSLELGDSALYFCASSVVKGAGTEAFFGQGTRLTVV.

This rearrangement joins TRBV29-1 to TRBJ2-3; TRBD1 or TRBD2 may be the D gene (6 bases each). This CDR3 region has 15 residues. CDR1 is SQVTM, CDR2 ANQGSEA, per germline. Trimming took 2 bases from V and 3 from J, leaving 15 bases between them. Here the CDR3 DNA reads TGCAGCGTTGAAACGGAGGGGGGCGTTACAGATACGCAGTATTTT. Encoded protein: CSVETEGGVTDTQYF.

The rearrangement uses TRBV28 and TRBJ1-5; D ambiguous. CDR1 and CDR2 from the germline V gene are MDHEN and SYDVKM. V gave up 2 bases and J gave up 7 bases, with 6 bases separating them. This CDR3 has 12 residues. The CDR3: CASSLSQQPQHF. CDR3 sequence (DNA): TGTGCCAGCAGTTTAAGCCAGCAGCCCCAGCATTTT.

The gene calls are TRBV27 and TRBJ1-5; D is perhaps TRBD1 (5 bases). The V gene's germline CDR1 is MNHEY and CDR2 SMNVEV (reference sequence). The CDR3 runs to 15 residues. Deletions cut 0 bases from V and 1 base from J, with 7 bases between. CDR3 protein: CASSLSRGSNQPQHF. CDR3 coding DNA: TGTGCCAGCAGTTTATCTAGGGGAAGCAATCAGCCCCAGCATTTT.

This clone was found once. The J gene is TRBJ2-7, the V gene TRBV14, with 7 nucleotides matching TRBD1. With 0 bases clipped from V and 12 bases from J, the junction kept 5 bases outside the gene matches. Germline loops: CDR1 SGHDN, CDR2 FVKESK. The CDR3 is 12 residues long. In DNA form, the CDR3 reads TGTGCCAGCAGCCAAGATTTGGACAGGCCGTACTTC. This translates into CASSQDLDRPYF.

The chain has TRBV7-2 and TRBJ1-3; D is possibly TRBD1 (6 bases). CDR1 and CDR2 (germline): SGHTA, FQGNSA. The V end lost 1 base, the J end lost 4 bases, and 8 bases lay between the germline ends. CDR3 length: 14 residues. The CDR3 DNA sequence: TGTGCCAGCAGCTTAGGGGGGCGAGGAAACACCATATATTTT. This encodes CASSLGGRGNTIYF.

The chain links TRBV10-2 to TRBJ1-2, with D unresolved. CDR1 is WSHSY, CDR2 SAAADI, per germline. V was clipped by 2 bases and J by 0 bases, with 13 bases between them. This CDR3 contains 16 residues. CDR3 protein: CASSERHGLANYGYTF. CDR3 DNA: TGCGCCAGCAGTGAGAGGCACGGGTTAGCTAACTATGGCTACACCTTC.

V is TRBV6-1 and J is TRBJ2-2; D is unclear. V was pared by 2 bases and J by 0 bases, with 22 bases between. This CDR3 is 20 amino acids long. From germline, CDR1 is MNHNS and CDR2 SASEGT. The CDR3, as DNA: TGTGCCAGCAGTGAATTCCGATCCCTGCGAGCCGCCTCGAACACCGGGGAGCTGTTTTTT. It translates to CASSEFRSLRAASNTGELFF.

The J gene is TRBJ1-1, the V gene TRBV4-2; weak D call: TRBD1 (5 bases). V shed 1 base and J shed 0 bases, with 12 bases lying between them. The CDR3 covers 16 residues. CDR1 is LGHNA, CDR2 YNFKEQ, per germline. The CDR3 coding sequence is TGTGCCAGCAGCCAAGTCGGAGGGACTTTGAACACTGAAGCTTTCTTT. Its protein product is CASSQVGGTLNTEAFF.

CDR3: CASSRGWGQGGSYEQYF. DNA of the CDR3: TGTGCCAGCAGCCGGGGGTGGGGACAGGGGGGCTCCTACGAGCAGTACTTC. The chain combines TRBV11-2 with TRBJ2-7, with 11 positions matching TRBD1. Germline V gene data show CDR1 as SGHAT and CDR2 as FQNNGV. The CDR3 loop spans 17 amino acids. Trimming removed 5 bases from V and 0 bases from J; junction bases left unmatched: 9. Full variable domain (rest looked up from reference TRBV11-2 and TRBJ2-7): EAGVAQSPRYKIIEKRQSVAFWCNPISGHATLYWYQQILGQGPKLLIQFQNNGVVDDSQLPKDRFSAERLKGVDSTLKIQPAKLEDSAVYLCASSRGWGQGGSYEQYFGPGTRLTVT.

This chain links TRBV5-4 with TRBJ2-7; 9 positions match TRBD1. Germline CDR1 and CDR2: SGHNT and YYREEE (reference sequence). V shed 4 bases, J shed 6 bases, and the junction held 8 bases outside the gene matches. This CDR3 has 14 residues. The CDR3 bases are TGTGCCAGCAGCGGAAGGACAGGGGTCGGCGAGCAGTACTTC. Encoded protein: CASSGRTGVGEQYF.

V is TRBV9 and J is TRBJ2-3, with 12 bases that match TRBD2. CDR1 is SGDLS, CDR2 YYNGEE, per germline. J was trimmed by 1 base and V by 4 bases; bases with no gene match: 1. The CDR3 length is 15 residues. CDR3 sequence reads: CASSPSGGGTDTQYF. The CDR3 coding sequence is TGTGCCAGCAGCCCTAGCGGGGGGGGCACAGATACGCAGTATTTT.

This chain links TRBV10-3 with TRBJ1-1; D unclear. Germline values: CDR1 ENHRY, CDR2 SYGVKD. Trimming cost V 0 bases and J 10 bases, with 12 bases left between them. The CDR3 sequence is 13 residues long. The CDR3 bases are TGTGCCATCAGTGAGTCGGTTGCGGGAATAGCTTTCTTT. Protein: CAISESVAGIAFF.

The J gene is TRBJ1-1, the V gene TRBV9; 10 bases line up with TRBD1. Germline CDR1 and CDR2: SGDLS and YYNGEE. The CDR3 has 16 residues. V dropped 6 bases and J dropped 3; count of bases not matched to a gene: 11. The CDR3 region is CASNLLAGQGYTEAFF. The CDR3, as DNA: TGTGCCAGCAATCTCCTAGCGGGACAGGGGTACACTGAAGCTTTCTTT.

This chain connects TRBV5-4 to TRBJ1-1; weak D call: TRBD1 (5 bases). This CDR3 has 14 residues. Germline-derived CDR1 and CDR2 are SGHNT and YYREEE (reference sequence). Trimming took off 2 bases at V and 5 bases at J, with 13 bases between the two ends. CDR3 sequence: CASSFEEGRTEAFF. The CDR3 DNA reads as TGTGCCAGCAGCTTTGAGGAGGGGAGGACTGAAGCTTTCTTT.

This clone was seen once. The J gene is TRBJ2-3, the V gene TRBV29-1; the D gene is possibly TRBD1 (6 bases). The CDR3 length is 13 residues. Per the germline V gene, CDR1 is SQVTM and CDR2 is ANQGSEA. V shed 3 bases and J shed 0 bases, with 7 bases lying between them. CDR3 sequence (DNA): TGCAGCGTTGACAGGGGAAGCACAGATACGCAGTATTTT. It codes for CSVDRGSTDTQYF.

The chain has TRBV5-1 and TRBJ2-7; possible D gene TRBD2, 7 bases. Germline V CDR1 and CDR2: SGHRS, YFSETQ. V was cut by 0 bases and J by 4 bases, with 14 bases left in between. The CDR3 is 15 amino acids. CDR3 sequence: CASSLEGGHVYEQYF. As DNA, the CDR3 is TGCGCCAGCAGCTTGGAGGGGGGGCACGTTTACGAGCAGTACTTC.

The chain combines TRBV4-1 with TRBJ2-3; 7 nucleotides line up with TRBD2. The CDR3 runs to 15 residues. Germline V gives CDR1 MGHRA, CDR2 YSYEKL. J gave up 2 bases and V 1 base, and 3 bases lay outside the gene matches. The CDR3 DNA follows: TGCGCCAGCAGCCAAGGAGCGGGGCTCACAGATACGCAGTATTTT. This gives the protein CASSQGAGLTDTQYF.

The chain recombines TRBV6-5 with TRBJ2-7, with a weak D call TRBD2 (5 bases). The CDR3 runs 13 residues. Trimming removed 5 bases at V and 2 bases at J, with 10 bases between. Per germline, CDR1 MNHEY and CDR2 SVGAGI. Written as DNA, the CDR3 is TGTGCCAGCAGTCGTGAGAGGGCCTACGAGCAGTACTTC. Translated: CASSRERAYEQYF.

The CDR3 nucleotides are TGTGCCAGCAGTCTAAGGCGGGGGGACTACGAGCAGTACTTC. Its translation is CASSLRRGDYEQYF. This chain joins TRBV27 and TRBJ2-7, with 8 bases identical to TRBD2. Germline-derived CDR1 and CDR2 are MNHEY and SMNVEV (reference sequence). This CDR3 comprises 14 residues. Losses at the gene ends were 5 bases for V and 3 bases for J; bases not matched to a gene: 6.

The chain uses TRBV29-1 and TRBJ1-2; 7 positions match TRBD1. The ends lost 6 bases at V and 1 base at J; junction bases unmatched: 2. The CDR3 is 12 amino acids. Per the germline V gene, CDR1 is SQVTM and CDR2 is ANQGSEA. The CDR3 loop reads CSVHRGNYGYTF. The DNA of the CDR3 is TGCAGCGTCCACAGGGGTAACTATGGCTACACCTTC.

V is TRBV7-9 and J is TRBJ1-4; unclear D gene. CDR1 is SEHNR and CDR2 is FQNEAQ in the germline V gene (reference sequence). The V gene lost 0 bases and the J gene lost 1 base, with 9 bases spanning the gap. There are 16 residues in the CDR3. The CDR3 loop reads CASSLAGKGTNEKLFF. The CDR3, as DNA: TGTGCCAGCAGCTTAGCGGGGAAGGGAACTAATGAAAAACTGTTTTTT. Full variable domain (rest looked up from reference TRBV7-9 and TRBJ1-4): DTGVSQNPRHKITKRGQNVTFRCDPISEHNRLYWYRQTLGQGPEFLTYFQNEAQLEKSRLLSDRFSAERPKGSFSTLEIQRTEQGDSAMYLCASSLAGKGTNEKLFFGSGTQLSVL.

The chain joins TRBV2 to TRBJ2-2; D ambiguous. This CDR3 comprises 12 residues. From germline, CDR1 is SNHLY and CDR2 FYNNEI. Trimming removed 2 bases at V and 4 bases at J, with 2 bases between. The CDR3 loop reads CASSEFTGELFF. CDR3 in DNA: TGTGCCAGCAGTGAATTCACCGGGGAGCTGTTTTTT.